This TCR beta chain comes out of a study of blood T cell repertoires in COVID-19. The wider study: Sites across the United States, Italy and Spain contributed samples from acute and convalescent COVID-19.

As handled by the study authors: The assay estimated nucleated cells by amplifying reference gene primers. Assay: immunoSEQ multiplex PCR; the TCRdb copy retains only in-frame clones and omits some. For V, J and clone size, that table is used; D and trimming come from the DNA. The table lists approximately 230,000 clones, over 75% of them singletons. Participants' own reports of clinical history determined their cohort assignment. Resolution of symptoms, clearance, or two negative PCRs was present in recovered Cohort 3 donors. This sequence originates from a man between 40 and 49 years old who had recovered from COVID-19. The sequenced sample was PBMCs or T cells enriched from blood (not recorded which).

The CDR3 loop is CASSTGGGDNEQFF. Here the CDR3 DNA reads TGTGCCAGTAGTACTGGCGGGGGGGACAATGAGCAGTTCTTC. This rearrangement joins TRBV19 to TRBJ2-1; 9 positions match TRBD2. The trim removed 4 bases at V and 5 bases at J, leaving 3 bases unmatched. In germline, CDR1 is LNHDA, CDR2 SQIVND (reference sequence). The CDR3 is 14 residues long.